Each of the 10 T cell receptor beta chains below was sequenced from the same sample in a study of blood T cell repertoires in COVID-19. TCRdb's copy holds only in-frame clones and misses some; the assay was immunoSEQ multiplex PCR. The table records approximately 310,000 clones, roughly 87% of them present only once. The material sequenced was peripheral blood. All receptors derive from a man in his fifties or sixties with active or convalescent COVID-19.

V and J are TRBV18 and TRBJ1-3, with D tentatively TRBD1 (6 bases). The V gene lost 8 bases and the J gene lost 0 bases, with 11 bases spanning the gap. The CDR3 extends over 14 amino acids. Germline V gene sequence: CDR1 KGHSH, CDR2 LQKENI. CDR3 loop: CASTTGSSGNTIYF. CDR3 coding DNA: TGTGCCAGCACTACAGGGTCCTCTGGAAACACCATATATTTT. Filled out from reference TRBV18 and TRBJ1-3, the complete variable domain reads NAGVMQNPRHLVRRRGQEARLRCSPMKGHSHVYWYRQLPEEGLKFMVYLQKENIIDESGMPKERFSAEFPKEGPSILRIQQVVRGDSAAYFCASTTGSSGNTIYFGEGSWLTVV.

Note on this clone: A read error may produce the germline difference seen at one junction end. The chain's CDR3 is CASSLYGQTTGVNF. CDR3 nucleotides: TGTGCCAGCAGCTTGTACGGTCAAACTACAGGGGTGAATTTT. The V and J genes are TRBV7-2 and TRBJ2-3, with 7 bases that match TRBD1. CDR3 length: 14 amino acids. Germline-derived CDR1 and CDR2 are SGHTA and FQGNSA.

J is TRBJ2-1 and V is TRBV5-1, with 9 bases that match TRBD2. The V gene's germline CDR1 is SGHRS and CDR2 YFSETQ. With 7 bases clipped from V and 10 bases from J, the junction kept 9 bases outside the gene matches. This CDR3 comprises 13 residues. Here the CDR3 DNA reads TGCGCCAGCGGAGGCGGGAGGGAGGGGGAGCAGTTCTTC. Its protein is CASGGGREGEQFF.

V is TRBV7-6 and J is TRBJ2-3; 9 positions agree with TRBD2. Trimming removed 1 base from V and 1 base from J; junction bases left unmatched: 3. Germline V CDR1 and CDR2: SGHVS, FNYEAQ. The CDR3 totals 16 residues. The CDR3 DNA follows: TGTGCCAGCAGCTTAGTAGCGGGGGTCGGCACAGATACGCAGTATTTT. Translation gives CASSLVAGVGTDTQYF.

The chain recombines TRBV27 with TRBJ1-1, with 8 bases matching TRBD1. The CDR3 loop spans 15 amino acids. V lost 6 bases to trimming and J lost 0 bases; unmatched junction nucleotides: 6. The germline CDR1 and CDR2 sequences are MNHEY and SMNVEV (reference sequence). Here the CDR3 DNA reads TGTGCCAGCAGGCTACAGGGGGACTTGAACACTGAAGCTTTCTTT. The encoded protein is CASRLQGDLNTEAFF.

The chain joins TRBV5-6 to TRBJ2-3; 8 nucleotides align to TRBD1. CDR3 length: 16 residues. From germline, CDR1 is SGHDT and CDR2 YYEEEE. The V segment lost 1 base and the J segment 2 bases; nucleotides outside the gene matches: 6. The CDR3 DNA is TGTGCCAGCAGCTTGTATGGGACAGGTGACACAGATACGCAGTATTTT. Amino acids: CASSLYGTGDTDTQYF. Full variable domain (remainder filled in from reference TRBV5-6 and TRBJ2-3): DAGVTQSPTHLIKTRGQQVTLRCSPKSGHDTVSWYQQALGQGPQFIFQYYEEEERQRGNFPDRFSGHQFPNYSSELNVNALLLGDSALYLCASSLYGTGDTDTQYFGPGTRLTVL.

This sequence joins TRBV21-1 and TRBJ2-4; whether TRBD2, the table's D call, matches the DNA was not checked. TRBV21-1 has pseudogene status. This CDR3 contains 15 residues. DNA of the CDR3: TGTGCCAGCAGTTTTACGGCGGGGGCGGAAAACATTCAGTACTTC. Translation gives CASSFTAGAENIQYF.

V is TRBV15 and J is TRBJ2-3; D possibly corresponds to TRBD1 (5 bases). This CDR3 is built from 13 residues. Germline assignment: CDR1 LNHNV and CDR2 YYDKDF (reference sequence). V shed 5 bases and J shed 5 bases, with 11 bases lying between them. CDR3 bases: TGTGCCACCAGCCCCGGCAGGGAAGATACGCAGTATTTT. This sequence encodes CATSPGREDTQYF.

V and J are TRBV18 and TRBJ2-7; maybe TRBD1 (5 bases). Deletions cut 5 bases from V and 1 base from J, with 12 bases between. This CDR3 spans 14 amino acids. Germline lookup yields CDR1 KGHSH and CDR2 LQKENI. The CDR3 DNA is TGTGCCAGCTCAACCCCAGGGCGATCCTACGAGCAGTACTTC. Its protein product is CASSTPGRSYEQYF.

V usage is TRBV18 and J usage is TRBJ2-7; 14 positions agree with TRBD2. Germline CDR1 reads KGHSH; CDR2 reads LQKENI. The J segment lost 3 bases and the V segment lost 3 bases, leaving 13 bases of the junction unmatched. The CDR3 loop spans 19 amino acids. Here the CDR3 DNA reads TGTGCCAGCTCACCTCGGCGAGGACTAGCGGGGGGACCGGGCTACGAGCAGTACTTC. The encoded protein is CASSPRRGLAGGPGYEQYF.